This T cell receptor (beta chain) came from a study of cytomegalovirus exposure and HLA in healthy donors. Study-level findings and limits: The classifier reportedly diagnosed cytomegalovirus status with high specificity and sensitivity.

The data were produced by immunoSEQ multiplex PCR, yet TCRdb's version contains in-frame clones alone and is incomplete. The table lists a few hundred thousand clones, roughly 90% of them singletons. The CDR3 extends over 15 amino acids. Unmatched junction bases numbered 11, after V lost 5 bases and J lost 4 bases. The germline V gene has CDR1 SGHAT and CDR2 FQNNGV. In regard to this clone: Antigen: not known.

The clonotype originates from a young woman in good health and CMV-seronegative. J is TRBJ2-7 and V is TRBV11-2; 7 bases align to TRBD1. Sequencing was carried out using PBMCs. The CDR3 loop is CASSGNRGSGYEQYF. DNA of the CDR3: TGTGCCAGCAGCGGTAACAGGGGCTCAGGGTACGAGCAGTACTTC.